What follows are 12 T cell receptor beta chains derived from one specimen sequenced in a study of CD8 T cells in ankylosing spondylitis. A single record per CDR3 protein comes from TCRdb applying MiXCR to the 5' RACE reads. The sample lists about 390,000 distinct CDR3 sequences, about a fifth seen once, with about 16% in the top ten. The study's findings and limits: Characteristic, it appeared, of ankylosing spondylitis blood was a TCR beta motif of eight highly homologous variants.

Antigens for these TCRs are unknown. Sequenced material: blood, either unsorted or a sorted T cell fraction (not recorded which). The receptors come from a male donor with ankylosing spondylitis.

There are many counts of this clonotype. The chain combines TRBV7-9 with TRBJ2-3; D is unclear. Trimming stripped 3 bases from V and 0 bases from J, with 4 bases between. Germline V gives CDR1 SEHNR, CDR2 FQNEAQ (reference sequence). The CDR3 sequence is 13 residues long. The CDR3: CASSLSSTDTQYF. CDR3 nucleotides: TGTGCCAGCAGCTTGTCAAGCACAGATACGCAGTATTTT.

This clonotype was found a few times. This chain joins TRBV19 and TRBJ1-1; 8 bases fit TRBD1. Germline-derived CDR1 and CDR2 are LNHDA and SQIVND (reference sequence). The CDR3 extends over 16 amino acids. With 5 bases clipped from V and 3 bases from J, the junction kept 11 bases outside the gene matches. The CDR3 sequence is CASSLGQGGWYTEAFF. CDR3 nucleotide sequence: TGTGCCAGTAGTCTCGGACAGGGCGGCTGGTACACTGAAGCTTTCTTT. The full variable domain, rest sourced from reference TRBV19 and TRBJ1-1, is DGGITQSPKYLFRKEGQNVTLSCEQNLNHDAMYWYRQDPGQGLRLIYYSQIVNDFQKGDIAEGYSVSREKKESFPLTVTSAQKNPTAFYLCASSLGQGGWYTEAFFGQGTRLTVV.

The chain uses TRBV7-3 and TRBJ2-6; no clear D gene. The V end was cut by 0 bases, the J end by 2 bases, with 2 bases between. The CDR3 extends over 14 amino acids. The V gene's germline CDR1 is SGHTA and CDR2 FQGTGA. The CDR3 bases are TGTGCCAGCAGCTTAACGGCTGGGGCCAACGTCCTGACTTTC. This codes for CASSLTAGANVLTF.

This clonotype occurred a few times. The J gene is TRBJ1-1, the V gene TRBV12-3 or TRBV12-4; D gene unclear. This CDR3 region has 12 residues. Trimming cost V 1 base and J 7 bases, with 7 bases left between them. The CDR3 bases are TGTGCCAGCAGTTTAGGAGGGAATGAAGCTTTCTTT. It encodes CASSLGGNEAFF.

This clonotype was observed a few times. The chain employs TRBV12-3 or TRBV12-4 and TRBJ1-3; a possible D gene is TRBD1 (6 bases). The CDR3 contains 15 residues. The V gene lost 3 bases and the J gene lost 0 bases, with 9 bases spanning the gap. In DNA form, the CDR3 reads TGTGCCAGCAGTTTGGGACACCTCTCTGGAAACACCATATATTTT. This translates into CASSLGHLSGNTIYF.

This clonotype was seen a handful of times. The chain couples TRBV27 to TRBJ1-2, with 8 bases aligning to TRBD1. Germline V CDR1 and CDR2: MNHEY, SMNVEV (reference sequence). CDR3 length: 13 amino acids. V lost 3 bases, J lost 7 bases, and 4 bases stayed unmatched. The CDR3 DNA is TGTGCCAGCAGTTTTTGGACAGGGATTGGCTACACCTTC. Its translation is CASSFWTGIGYTF.

This clonotype has ten or more counts. V usage is TRBV7-9 and J usage is TRBJ2-1, with 7 bases fitting TRBD2. The length of the CDR3 is 14 residues. With V trimmed by 6 bases and J by 6 bases, 8 bases remained unmatched. Germline-derived CDR1 and CDR2 are SEHNR and FQNEAQ (reference sequence). In DNA, the CDR3 is TGTGCCAGCAGTTGGGGGGGTAGCAGCAATGAGCAGTTCTTC. Residues: CASSWGGSSNEQFF.

The chain links TRBV6-1 to TRBJ1-1; maybe TRBD1 (5 bases). V lost 6 bases, J lost 2 bases, and 16 bases lay in between. CDR1 and CDR2 from the germline V gene are MNHNS and SASEGT. This CDR3 has 15 amino acids. CDR3 region: CASSHPGRANTEAFF. The CDR3 DNA follows: TGTGCCAGCAGCCATCCGGGACGGGCTAACACTGAAGCTTTCTTT.

This clonotype appeared a few times. The genes are TRBV18 and TRBJ1-6; D unclear. Germline CDR1 reads KGHSH; CDR2 reads LQKENI. The CDR3 extends over 14 amino acids. V was pared by 3 bases and J by 10 bases, with 13 bases between. For the CDR3, the DNA is TGTGCCAGCTCACCTGGGCAGAATAGCTCACCCCTCCACTTT. The encoded protein is CASSPGQNSSPLHF.

The genes are TRBV20-1 and TRBJ2-2, with TRBD2 identical over 7 bases. The CDR3 length is 18 residues. Per the germline V gene, CDR1 is DFQATT and CDR2 is SNEGSKA (reference sequence). V lost 6 bases and J lost 0; bases outside the gene matches: 16. The CDR3 nucleotides are TGCAGTGCCAACACCAGGGCGGGAGACTGGGCGAACACCGGGGAGCTGTTTTTT. Its protein product is CSANTRAGDWANTGELFF.

The rearrangement joins TRBV6-2 or TRBV6-3 to TRBJ2-2, with D maybe TRBD2 (6 bases). The CDR3 sequence is 15 residues long. V was cut by 3 bases and J by 4 bases, with 12 bases left in between. The V gene's germline CDR1 is MNHEY and CDR2 SVGEGT. This chain's CDR3 is CASSYVRLVTGELFF. DNA of the CDR3: TGTGCCAGCAGTTATGTGAGACTAGTCACCGGGGAGCTGTTTTTT.

V gene TRBV6-1 combines with J gene TRBJ2-5; 13 bases match TRBD2. The trim removed 3 bases at V and 5 bases at J, leaving 12 bases unmatched. Germline CDR1 and CDR2: MNHNS and SASEGT. The CDR3 runs to 18 residues. Written as DNA, the CDR3 is TGTGCCAGCAGTGATCCCGGACTAGCGGGAGTTATCGGGGAGACCCAGTACTTC. It is translated as CASSDPGLAGVIGETQYF.